This TCR beta chain was identified in a study of blood T cell repertoires in COVID-19. For the study at large: The United States, Italy and Spain were the sources of the acute and convalescent COVID-19 samples. In each case, the material was cDNA or gDNA derived from T cells, B-cell-depleted T cells, or PBMCs.

This CDR3 is 16 amino acids long. The ends lost 3 bases at V and 2 bases at J; junction bases unmatched: 2. Germline-derived CDR1 and CDR2 are LGHDT and YNNKEL (reference sequence). Only in-frame clones appear in the TCRdb table, and some are missing; sequencing was by immunoSEQ multiplex PCR. The sample has 150,000 to 200,000 clones; roughly four fifths are singletons. The clonotype originates from a woman in her twenties or thirties with acute or convalescent COVID-19. Sequencing used peripheral blood. The chain combines TRBV3-1 (or the pseudogene TRBV3-2) with TRBJ2-7, with 15 bases fitting TRBD2. In nucleotides, the CDR3 is TGTGCCAGCAGCCACGGACTAGCGGGAGGGCCCTACGAGCAGTACTTC. Translated, it gives CASSHGLAGGPYEQYF.